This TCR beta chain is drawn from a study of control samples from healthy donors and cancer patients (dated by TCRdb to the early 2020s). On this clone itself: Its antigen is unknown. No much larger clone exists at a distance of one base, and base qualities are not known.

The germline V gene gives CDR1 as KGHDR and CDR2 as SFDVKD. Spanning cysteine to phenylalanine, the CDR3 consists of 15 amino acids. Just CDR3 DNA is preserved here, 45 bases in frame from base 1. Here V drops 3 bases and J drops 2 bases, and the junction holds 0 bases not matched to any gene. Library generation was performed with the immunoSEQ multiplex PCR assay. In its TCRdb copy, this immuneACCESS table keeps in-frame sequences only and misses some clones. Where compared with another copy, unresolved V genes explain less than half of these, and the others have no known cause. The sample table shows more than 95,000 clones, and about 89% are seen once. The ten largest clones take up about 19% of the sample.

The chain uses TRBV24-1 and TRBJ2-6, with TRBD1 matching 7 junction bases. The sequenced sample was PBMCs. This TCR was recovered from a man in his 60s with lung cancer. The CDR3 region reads CATSDGQAGANVLTF. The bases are TGTGCCACCAGTGATGGACAGGCTGGGGCCAACGTCCTGACTTTC.